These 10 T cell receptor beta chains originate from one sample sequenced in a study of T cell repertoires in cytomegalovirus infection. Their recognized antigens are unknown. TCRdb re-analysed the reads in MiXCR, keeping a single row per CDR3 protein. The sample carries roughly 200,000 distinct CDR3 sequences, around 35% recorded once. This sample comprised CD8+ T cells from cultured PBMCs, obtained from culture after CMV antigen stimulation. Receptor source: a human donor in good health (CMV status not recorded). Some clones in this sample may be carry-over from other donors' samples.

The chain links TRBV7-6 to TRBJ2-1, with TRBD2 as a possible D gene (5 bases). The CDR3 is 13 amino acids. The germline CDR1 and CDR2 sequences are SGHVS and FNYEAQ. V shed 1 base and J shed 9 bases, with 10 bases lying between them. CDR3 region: CASSLESLAEQFF. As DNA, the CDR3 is TGTGCCAGCAGCTTAGAATCTCTAGCTGAGCAGTTCTTC.

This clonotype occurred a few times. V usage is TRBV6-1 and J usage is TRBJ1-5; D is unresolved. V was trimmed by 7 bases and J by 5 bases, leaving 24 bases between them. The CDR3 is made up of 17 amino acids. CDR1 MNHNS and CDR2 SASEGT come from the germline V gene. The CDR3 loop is CASTLVVQRSRHQPQHF. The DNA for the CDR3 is TGTGCCAGCACCCTAGTCGTACAGAGATCTAGACATCAGCCCCAGCATTTT.

CDR3 sequence (DNA): TGTGCCAGCAGTCTAATAGGGACAGGTACCTATGGCTACACCTTC. The encoded protein is CASSLIGTGTYGYTF. The V and J genes are TRBV27 and TRBJ1-2; 8 nucleotides align to TRBD1. This CDR3 contains 15 residues. Unmatched junction bases numbered 9, after V lost 5 bases and J lost 4 bases. Germline CDR1 and CDR2: MNHEY and SMNVEV (reference sequence).

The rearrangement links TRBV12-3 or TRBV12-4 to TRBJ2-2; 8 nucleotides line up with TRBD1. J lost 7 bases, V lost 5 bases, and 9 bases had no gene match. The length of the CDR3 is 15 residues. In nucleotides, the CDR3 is TGTGCCAGCAGTCCAGGGGGCCAACGGAACGGGGAGCTGTTTTTT. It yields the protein CASSPGGQRNGELFF.

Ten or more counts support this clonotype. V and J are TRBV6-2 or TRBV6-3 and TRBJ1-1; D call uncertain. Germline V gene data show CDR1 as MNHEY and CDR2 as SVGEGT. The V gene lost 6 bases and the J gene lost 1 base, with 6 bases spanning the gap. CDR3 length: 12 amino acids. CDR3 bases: TGTGCCAGCAGGGACCGGAACACTGAAGCTTTCTTT. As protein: CASRDRNTEAFF.

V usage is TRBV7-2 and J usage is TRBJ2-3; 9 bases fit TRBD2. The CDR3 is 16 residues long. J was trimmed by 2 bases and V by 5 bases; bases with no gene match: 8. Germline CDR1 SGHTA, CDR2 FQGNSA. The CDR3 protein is CASSALLAGLTDTQYF. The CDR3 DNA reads TGTGCCAGCAGCGCCCTGCTAGCGGGGCTCACAGATACGCAGTATTTT.

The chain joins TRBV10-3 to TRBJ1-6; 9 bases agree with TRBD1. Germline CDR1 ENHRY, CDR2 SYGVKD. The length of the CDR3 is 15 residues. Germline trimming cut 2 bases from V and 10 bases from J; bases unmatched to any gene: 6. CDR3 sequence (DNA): TGTGCCATCAGTGAGGGGACAGGGTTCAAGTCACCCCTCCACTTT. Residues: CAISEGTGFKSPLHF.

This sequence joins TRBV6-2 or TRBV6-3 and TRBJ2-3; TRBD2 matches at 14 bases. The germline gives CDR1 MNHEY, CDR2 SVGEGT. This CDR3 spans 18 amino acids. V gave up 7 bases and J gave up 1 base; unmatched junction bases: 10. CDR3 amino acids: CASNSGLAGVGGTDTQYF. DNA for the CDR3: TGTGCCAGCAATTCGGGACTAGCGGGGGTAGGTGGCACAGATACGCAGTATTTT.

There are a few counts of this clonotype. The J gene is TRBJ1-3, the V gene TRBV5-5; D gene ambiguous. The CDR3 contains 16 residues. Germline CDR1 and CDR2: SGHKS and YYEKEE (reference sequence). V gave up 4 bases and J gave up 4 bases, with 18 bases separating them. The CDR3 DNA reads TGTGCCAGCAGCCTGGATTGGCCGCGGCAGGGAAACACCATATATTTT. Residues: CASSLDWPRQGNTIYF.

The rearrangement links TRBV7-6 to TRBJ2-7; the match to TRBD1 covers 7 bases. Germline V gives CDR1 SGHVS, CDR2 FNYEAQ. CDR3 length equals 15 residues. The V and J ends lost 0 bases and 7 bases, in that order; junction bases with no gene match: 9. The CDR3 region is CASSLAVGQVLEQYF. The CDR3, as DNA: TGTGCCAGCAGCTTAGCAGTCGGACAGGTGCTGGAGCAGTACTTC.